A selection of T cell receptor beta chains follows, all from one sample in a study of T cell repertoires in cytomegalovirus infection. TCRdb reprocessed the reads via MiXCR and lists one record per CDR3 protein. Among 200,000 or so distinct CDR3 sequences listed, 25% to 30% were seen once. The specimen sequenced was PBMCs. The source of these receptors is a human donor in good health (CMV status not recorded). Some clones in this sample may be carry-over from other donors' samples. Each CDR3 is given with its conserved first and last residue. The D gene is left open where the match is weak. Only some rows state a clone size, as once, few, many or a class for expanded clones.

size,V,J,D,CDR3,DNA
few,TRBV4-3,TRBJ2-5,TRBD1,CASSQDGTGETQYF,TGCGCCAGCAGCCAAGATGGGACAGGGGAGACCCAGTACTTC
once,TRBV3-1,TRBJ1-6,.,CASSQARGRNSPLHF,TGTGCCAGCAGCCAAGCTCGGGGTCGTAATTCACCCCTCCACTTT
.,TRBV7-4,TRBJ2-1,.,CASSLAQAGQFF,TGTGCCAGCAGCTTAGCGCAGGCAGGGCAGTTCTTC
.,TRBV11-2,TRBJ2-2,.,CASSLDTDRNGGELFF,TGTGCCAGCAGCTTAGATACAGACCGTAATGGGGGGGAGCTGTTTTTT
.,TRBV5-1,TRBJ2-3,.,CASSLARGTQYF,TGCGCCAGCAGCTTGGCCAGAGGGACGCAGTATTTT
many,TRBV7-6,TRBJ2-1,TRBD2,CASSLSPSGGNEQFF,TGTGCCAGCAGCTTATCGCCTAGCGGGGGTAATGAGCAGTTCTTC
.,TRBV12-3/TRBV12-4,TRBJ2-1,.,CASSLEWGYGNEQFF,TGTGCCAGCAGTTTAGAATGGGGTTACGGCAACGAGCAGTTCTTC
few,TRBV7-9,TRBJ1-5,.,CASSLTPTAGGRQPQHF,TGTGCCAGCAGCTTGACGCCGACGGCGGGGGGGAGACAGCCCCAGCATTTT
.,TRBV29-1,TRBJ2-5,.,CSGSPAVETQYF,TGCAGCGGATCGCCAGCGGTTGAGACCCAGTACTTC
.,TRBV20-1,TRBJ2-6,.,CSARSSGANVLTF,TGCAGTGCTCGAAGCTCTGGGGCCAACGTCCTGACTTTC
.,TRBV5-8,TRBJ1-5,.,CASTDWGDSNQPQHF,TGTGCCAGCACCGATTGGGGGGATAGCAATCAGCCCCAGCATTTT
.,TRBV6-2/TRBV6-3,TRBJ1-2,.,CASGRGDLTYGYTF,TGTGCCAGTGGACGTGGGGACTTGACTTATGGCTACACCTTC
.,TRBV6-2/TRBV6-3,TRBJ1-2,.,CASSLDKNYGYTF,TGTGCCAGCAGTTTGGACAAGAACTATGGCTACACCTTC
.,TRBV7-6,TRBJ2-1,TRBD2,CASSVDSGDNEQFF,TGTGCCAGCAGCGTAGATAGCGGGGACAATGAGCAGTTCTTC
few,TRBV25-1,TRBJ1-1,.,CASSELISGNTEAFF,TGTGCCAGCAGTGAATTGATATCGGGGAACACTGAAGCTTTCTTT
many,TRBV7-2,TRBJ2-1,TRBD2,CASSLSGGRDNEQFF,TGTGCCAGCAGCCTTAGCGGGGGGCGGGACAATGAGCAGTTCTTC
few,TRBV29-1,TRBJ2-1,.,CSVSQGSLRNEQFF,TGCAGCGTCTCTCAGGGGTCCCTTCGGAATGAGCAGTTCTTC
.,TRBV19,TRBJ1-1,TRBD1,CASSMATGTEAFF,TGTGCCAGTAGTATGGCGACAGGGACTGAAGCTTTCTTT
.,TRBV2,TRBJ1-5,TRBD1,CASKPDRGGQPQHF,TGTGCCAGCAAGCCGGACAGGGGAGGACAGCCCCAGCATTTT
few,TRBV19,TRBJ1-4,.,CASSTLSGGYSTNEKLFF,TGTGCCAGTAGTACCTTGAGCGGCGGTTACTCAACTAATGAAAAACTGTTTTTT
.,TRBV7-2,TRBJ1-2,.,CASSLVGEDGYTF,TGTGCCAGCAGCTTAGTAGGAGAAGATGGCTACACCTTC
many,TRBV7-2,TRBJ1-1,TRBD1,CASSLVRLGQGNTEAFF,TGTGCCAGCAGCTTAGTCCGCTTGGGACAGGGGAACACTGAAGCTTTCTTT
many,TRBV7-2,TRBJ2-7,.,CASSSGTYEQYF,TGTGCCAGCAGCTCCGGGACCTACGAGCAGTACTTC
many,TRBV14,TRBJ1-1,.,CASSQGRSGAEAFF,TGTGCCAGCAGCCAAGGCAGGAGCGGGGCTGAAGCTTTCTTT
few,TRBV12-3/TRBV12-4,TRBJ1-6,.,CASSFGQSSSYNSPLHF,TGTGCCAGCAGTTTTGGACAGTCGAGCTCCTATAATTCACCCCTCCACTTT
few,TRBV11-2,TRBJ2-5,TRBD2,CASSLDRGSGGETQYF,TGTGCCAGCAGCTTAGATCGTGGTAGCGGGGGGGAGACCCAGTACTTC
.,TRBV5-1,TRBJ2-1,TRBD2,CASSLGRLAGSAYNEQFF,TGCGCCAGCAGCTTGGGGAGACTAGCGGGGTCCGCCTACAATGAGCAGTTCTTC
.,TRBV6-6,TRBJ1-5,.,CASIRDPNQPQHF,TGTGCCAGCATTAGGGACCCTAATCAGCCCCAGCATTTT
.,TRBV6-6,TRBJ2-7,.,CASGRRGYEQYF,TGTGCCAGTGGTCGGCGGGGATACGAGCAGTACTTC
few,TRBV15,TRBJ2-3,TRBD2,CATRRSGGALGDTQYF,TGTGCCACCCGACGAAGCGGGGGAGCGTTAGGAGATACGCAGTATTTT
.,TRBV6-5,TRBJ1-1,.,CASSKPEGMNTEAFF,TGTGCCAGCAGTAAACCGGAGGGAATGAACACTGAAGCTTTCTTT
.,TRBV6-6,TRBJ1-5,TRBD1,CASRPDRGEGQPQHF,TGTGCCAGCAGGCCAGACAGGGGGGAGGGACAGCCCCAGCATTTT
.,TRBV14,TRBJ1-1,.,CAGSHDDGEFDTEAFF,TGTGCCGGCAGCCATGATGATGGGGAATTTGACACTGAAGCTTTCTTT
many,TRBV7-2,TRBJ2-2,.,CASSFARGANTGELFF,TGTGCCAGCAGCTTCGCGAGGGGAGCGAACACCGGGGAGCTGTTTTTT
.,TRBV12-3/TRBV12-4,TRBJ2-2,TRBD1,CASSSPGTGIHGELFF,TGTGCCAGCAGTTCCCCCGGGACAGGGATTCACGGGGAGCTGTTTTTT
.,TRBV7-9,TRBJ2-2,.,CASSLKGTGELFF,TGTGCCAGCAGCTTAAAGGGGACCGGGGAGCTGTTTTTT
.,TRBV20-1,TRBJ2-1,.,CSATVPGHQYNEQFF,TGCAGTGCTACTGTTCCGGGACACCAGTACAATGAGCAGTTCTTC
few,TRBV20-1,TRBJ2-7,.,CSARDSTGSGYEQYF,TGCAGTGCTAGAGATTCTACAGGGAGTGGGTACGAGCAGTACTTC
few,TRBV6-2/TRBV6-3,TRBJ1-5,.,CASSSHREGQPQHF,TGTGCCAGCAGCTCTCACAGGGAGGGTCAGCCCCAGCATTTT
.,TRBV20-1,TRBJ1-2,TRBD1,CSASPDRANYGYTF,TGCAGTGCTAGTCCTGACAGGGCTAACTATGGCTACACCTTC
few,TRBV5-4,TRBJ1-1,.,CASNSNMNTEAFF,TGTGCCAGCAACTCAAACATGAACACTGAAGCTTTCTTT
once,TRBV20-1,TRBJ2-7,.,CSARPPSKYEQYF,TGCAGTGCTAGGCCTCCGAGTAAGTACGAGCAGTACTTC
.,TRBV20-1,TRBJ1-1,TRBD1,CSASRDRGDGTEAFF,TGCAGTGCTAGTCGTGACAGGGGAGATGGCACTGAAGCTTTCTTT
.,TRBV12-3/TRBV12-4,TRBJ2-1,.,CATSPQSNEQFF,TGTGCCACCAGTCCTCAGAGCAATGAGCAGTTCTTC
.,TRBV20-1,TRBJ2-7,.,CSAWDEDEQYF,TGCAGTGCGTGGGACGAGGACGAGCAGTACTTC
many,TRBV7-2,TRBJ1-5,TRBD1,CASSSAGGGTGGYHQPQHF,TGTGCCAGCAGCTCCGCCGGTGGGGGGACAGGGGGATATCATCAGCCCCAGCATTTT
.,TRBV12-3/TRBV12-4,TRBJ1-2,.,CASSPTGYGYTF,TGTGCCAGCAGTCCAACGGGATATGGCTACACCTTC
few,TRBV5-6,TRBJ1-2,.,CASSLEGSYYGYTF,TGTGCCAGCAGCTTGGAAGGTTCCTACTATGGCTACACCTTC
many,TRBV7-2,TRBJ2-7,.,CASSPAGAHEQYF,TGTGCCAGCAGCCCTGCGGGGGCCCACGAGCAGTACTTC
.,TRBV12-3/TRBV12-4,TRBJ1-1,TRBD1,CASSLGPGQVNTEAFF,TGTGCCAGCAGCCTAGGCCCGGGACAGGTGAACACTGAAGCTTTCTTT
.,TRBV2,TRBJ2-2,.,CASSERGTGELFF,TGTGCCAGCAGTGAAAGAGGAACCGGGGAGCTGTTTTTT
few,TRBV6-2/TRBV6-3,TRBJ1-1,.,CASRLLPGTSFEAFF,TGTGCCAGCAGGCTCCTACCGGGGACGTCATTCGAAGCTTTCTTT
few,TRBV5-5,TRBJ2-5,TRBD1,CASSKDREETQYF,TGTGCCAGCAGCAAGGACAGGGAGGAGACCCAGTACTTC
.,TRBV7-4,TRBJ1-2,.,CASSRQAQGDYGYTF,TGTGCCAGCAGCCGCCAGGCACAGGGCGATTATGGCTACACCTTC
.,TRBV29-1,TRBJ2-5,.,CSVGGGLQETQYF,TGCAGCGTTGGGGGGGGCCTTCAAGAGACCCAGTACTTC